This T cell receptor beta chain appears in the sequencing data of a study of T cell repertoires in cytomegalovirus infection. About the study: Matching HLA type and CMV infection were both indicated by public TCR beta signatures.

TCRdb called the reads again in MiXCR, with one record for every CDR3 protein. The table lists a few hundred thousand distinct CDR3 sequences, approximately 40% of them singletons. This clonotype was detected a few times. Its specificity is not known. This CDR3 contains 16 residues. The germline V gene encodes CDR1 SGHNT and CDR2 YYREEE (reference sequence). With 4 bases clipped from V and 9 bases from J, the junction kept 12 bases outside the gene matches. The clonotype originates from a human donor in good health (CMV status not recorded). Some clones in this sample may be carry-over from other donors' samples. The specimen was cultured PBMCs, collected from culture after CMV antigen stimulation. The chain uses TRBV5-4 and TRBJ2-1, with 11 bases identical to TRBD2. CDR3 residues: CASSTVLAGERIEQFF. CDR3 bases: TGTGCCAGCAGCACCGTACTAGCGGGAGAGAGGATTGAGCAGTTCTTC.